Following are 24 T cell receptor beta chains from one sample sequenced in a study of T cells in localized non-small cell lung cancer. This table comes from immunoSEQ multiplex PCR, and its TCRdb copy is limited to in-frame clones, with some not included. The data contain some 1,600 clones, about a fifth of them singletons. The sample consisted of lung tumor tissue, taken before any cancer treatment. These receptor sequences come from a woman aged 35 to 70 with stage I lung adenocarcinoma.

V usage is TRBV19 and J usage is TRBJ1-4; D is unclear. This CDR3 is 14 amino acids long. Per the germline V gene, CDR1 is LNHDA and CDR2 is SQIVND (reference sequence). V was shortened by 5 bases and J by 8 bases, with 15 bases between the two germline ends. The CDR3 nucleotides are TGTGCCAGTAGTCGTCGGGGAACCGAAGAAAAACTGTTTTTT. This translates into CASSRRGTEEKLFF.

The rearrangement uses TRBV18 and TRBJ1-2; D gene ambiguous. This CDR3 contains 13 residues. V was pared by 3 bases and J by 3 bases, with 8 bases between. The germline V gene has CDR1 KGHSH and CDR2 LQKENI. The CDR3, as DNA: TGTGCCAGCTCACCTGAAAGAGACTATGGCTACACCTTC. It yields the protein CASSPERDYGYTF. Full variable domain (outside the CDR3, taken from reference TRBV18 and TRBJ1-2): NAGVMQNPRHLVRRRGQEARLRCSPMKGHSHVYWYRQLPEEGLKFMVYLQKENIIDESGMPKERFSAEFPKEGPSILRIQQVVRGDSAAYFCASSPERDYGYTFGSGTRLTVV.

With regard to this clone: The sample has other DNA sequences that encode this CDR3 too. CDR3 loop: CASSFLAGTDTQYF. Written as DNA, the CDR3 is TGTGCCAGCAGTTTTTTAGCCGGAACAGATACGCAGTATTTT. The V and J genes are TRBV28 and TRBJ2-3, with no clear D. The germline V gene encodes CDR1 MDHEN and CDR2 SYDVKM. Between the trimmed V and J ends, which lost 3 bases and 3 bases, there was a span of 10 bases. CDR3 length: 14 residues.

CDR3 coding DNA: TGTGCCAGCAGCCAGGGTGCGGGTGCGAACACCGGGGAGCTGTTTTTT. Protein sequence: CASSQGAGANTGELFF. The rearrangement joins TRBV11-3 to TRBJ2-2, with D perhaps TRBD1 or TRBD2 (5 bases each). Germline values: CDR1 SGHNT, CDR2 YENEEA. This CDR3 contains 16 residues. Trimming shortened V by 5 bases and J by 0 bases, and 13 bases separated the two germline ends.

The chain links TRBV19 to TRBJ2-1; D possibly matches TRBD1 or TRBD2 (5 bases each). The CDR3 is 13 residues long. The V gene lost 10 bases and the J gene lost 10 bases, with 20 bases spanning the gap. Germline lookup yields CDR1 LNHDA and CDR2 SQIVND (reference sequence). In nucleotides, the CDR3 is TGTGCCACCTTACACTGGGGGAGTGGAGAGCAGTTCTTC. Its protein product is CATLHWGSGEQFF.

This clone was observed a handful of times. The rearrangement links TRBV29-1 to TRBJ1-1, with 7 bases lining up with TRBD1. The CDR3 covers 12 residues. Per germline, CDR1 SQVTM and CDR2 ANQGSEA. Germline trimming cut 6 bases from V and 4 bases from J; bases unmatched to any gene: 5. Here the CDR3 DNA reads TGCAGCGTGAAGACAGGGATCACTGAAGCTTTCTTT. This sequence encodes CSVKTGITEAFF.

The V gene is TRBV9, the J gene TRBJ2-5; TRBD2 might be the D (5 bases). This CDR3 comprises 13 residues. Deletions cut 3 bases from V and 3 bases from J, with 9 bases between. Per germline, CDR1 SGDLS and CDR2 YYNGEE. CDR3 sequence: CASSGILEETQYF. The DNA of the CDR3 is TGTGCCAGCAGCGGGATACTAGAAGAGACCCAGTACTTC.

The CDR3 sequence: CASSIWGGELFF. CDR3 sequence (DNA): TGTGCCAGTAGTATCTGGGGCGGGGAGCTGTTTTTT. The rearrangement links TRBV19 to TRBJ2-2; no reliable D call. This CDR3 comprises 12 residues. Germline assignment: CDR1 LNHDA and CDR2 SQIVND (reference sequence). The ends were cut back, 3 bases at V and 7 bases at J, with 6 bases in the middle.

This clone showed up just a few times. The chain has TRBV11-3 and TRBJ2-4; D not certain. The CDR3 is made up of 14 amino acids. Germline CDR1 and CDR2: SGHNT and YENEEA. V was shortened by 5 bases and J by 5 bases, with 13 bases between the two germline ends. The DNA for the CDR3 is TGTGCCAGCAGCACCAGGTCCTGGGAAAACATTCAGTACTTC. It is translated as CASSTRSWENIQYF. Variable domain in full (rest from reference TRBV11-3 and TRBJ2-4): EAGVVQSPRYKIIEKKQPVAFWCNPISGHNTLYWYLQNLGQGPELLIRYENEEAVDDSQLPKDRFSAERLKGVDSTLKIQPAELGDSAVYLCASSTRSWENIQYFGAGTRLSVL.

This chain connects TRBV15 to TRBJ1-1; D might be TRBD1 (5 bases). V lost 5 bases, J lost 1 base, and 26 bases lay in between. Germline V gives CDR1 LNHNV, CDR2 YYDKDF (reference sequence). The CDR3 consists of 19 residues. CDR3 protein: CATSYPLRGARRPNTEAFF. The CDR3 bases are TGTGCCACCAGCTACCCCCTTCGAGGGGCGCGCCGACCGAACACTGAAGCTTTCTTT. The full variable domain, with the rest looked up from reference TRBV15 and TRBJ1-1, is DAMVIQNPRYQVTQFGKPVTLSCSQTLNHNVMYWYQQKSSQAPKLLFHYYDKDFNNEADTPDNFQSRRPNTSFCFLDIRSPGLGDTAMYLCATSYPLRGARRPNTEAFFGQGTRLTVV.

This chain uses TRBV9 with TRBJ1-4; 9 bases match TRBD1. CDR3 size: 13 residues. The V and J ends lost 5 bases and 7 bases, in that order; junction bases with no gene match: 3. Germline CDR1 SGDLS, CDR2 YYNGEE. The CDR3 coding sequence is TGTGCCAGCAGGGGACAGGGCGGTGAAAAACTGTTTTTT. Protein product: CASRGQGGEKLFF.

The chain links TRBV6-8 to TRBJ1-4; no clear D gene. The CDR3 consists of 14 residues. Trimming left V 3 bases short and J 8 bases short, with 13 bases between. Germline V CDR1 and CDR2: MNHGY, SAAAGT. CDR3 residues: CASSYYGRSEKLFF. Written as DNA, the CDR3 is TGTGCCAGCAGTTATTACGGACGAAGCGAAAAACTGTTTTTT.

The chain employs TRBV11-3 and TRBJ1-1; D remains unclear. The CDR3 is 15 residues long. CDR1 is SGHNT, CDR2 YENEEA, per germline. Trimming pared 0 bases from V and 1 base from J, leaving 9 bases between. DNA for the CDR3: TGTGCCAGCAGCTTAGATGTTCAGGCGAACACTGAAGCTTTCTTT. Amino acids: CASSLDVQANTEAFF.

The V gene is TRBV19, the J gene TRBJ2-1; 11 positions match TRBD2. Germline V gives CDR1 LNHDA, CDR2 SQIVND (reference sequence). With V trimmed by 6 bases and J by 1 base, 11 bases remained unmatched. The CDR3 is made up of 18 amino acids. This CDR3 is CASSGGTSGITSYNEQFF. As DNA, the CDR3 is TGTGCCAGTAGCGGGGGGACTAGCGGTATAACTTCCTACAATGAGCAGTTCTTC.

Judged by abundance, this clone is large. The V call is TRBV30, the J call TRBJ2-7; D may match TRBD1 or TRBD2 (7 bases each). The CDR3 sequence is 15 residues long. Deletions cut 0 bases from V and 5 bases from J, with 17 bases between. The germline CDR1 and CDR2 sequences are GTSNPN and SVGIG (reference sequence). The CDR3 DNA sequence: TGTGCCTGGAGTGTATTGTCAGGGGGGGTAAACGAGCAGTACTTC. Amino acids: CAWSVLSGGVNEQYF.

The chain couples TRBV11-3 to TRBJ1-1; TRBD1 is a possible D gene (6 bases). The CDR3 contains 15 residues. With 0 bases removed from V and 1 base from J, the gap between germline ends came to 9 bases. Germline assignment: CDR1 SGHNT and CDR2 YENEEA. CDR3 nucleotides: TGTGCCAGCAGCTTAGAGGGGGCAGCGAACACTGAAGCTTTCTTT. Translated: CASSLEGAANTEAFF.

By share, this clone counts as medium-sized. The chain uses TRBV30 and TRBJ2-3; D is possibly TRBD2 (6 bases). Germline V CDR1 and CDR2: GTSNPN, SVGIG (reference sequence). This CDR3 has 14 amino acids. V dropped 4 bases and J dropped 4 bases, with 15 bases sitting between them. The CDR3 here is CAWTWVWGADTQYF. The DNA for the CDR3 is TGTGCCTGGACCTGGGTCTGGGGGGCAGATACGCAGTATTTT.

The rearrangement links TRBV5-1 to TRBJ2-2; weak D call: TRBD2 (6 bases). Germline CDR1 reads SGHRS; CDR2 reads YFSETQ. V lost 4 bases and J lost 6, with 19 bases in between. This CDR3 region has 16 residues. The chain's CDR3 is CASSPGHLGGSGELFF. As DNA, the CDR3 is TGCGCCAGCAGCCCGGGGCACCTGGGAGGCTCCGGGGAGCTGTTTTTT.

This clone was recorded a few times. This chain connects TRBV11-3 to TRBJ2-1, with 11 positions matching TRBD2. The V segment lost 4 bases and the J segment 7 bases; nucleotides outside the gene matches: 6. The germline gives CDR1 SGHNT, CDR2 YENEEA. This CDR3 is 15 amino acids long. The CDR3 region is CASSSGTSGINEQFF. For the CDR3, the DNA is TGTGCCAGCAGCTCCGGGACTAGCGGAATAAATGAGCAGTTCTTC. The full variable domain, its missing parts supplied by reference TRBV11-3 and TRBJ2-1, is EAGVVQSPRYKIIEKKQPVAFWCNPISGHNTLYWYLQNLGQGPELLIRYENEEAVDDSQLPKDRFSAERLKGVDSTLKIQPAELGDSAVYLCASSSGTSGINEQFFGPGTRLTVL.

Judged by abundance, this clone is medium-sized. This chain joins TRBV11-3 and TRBJ2-3; 9 bases fit TRBD2. This CDR3 has 18 residues. Germline trimming cut 4 bases from V and 0 bases from J; bases unmatched to any gene: 11. CDR1 and CDR2 from the germline V gene are SGHNT and YENEEA. The CDR3: CASSYSGGLLTSTDTQYF. The CDR3 DNA reads TGTGCCAGCAGCTACAGCGGGGGGCTACTTACTAGCACAGATACGCAGTATTTT.

This chain links TRBV29-1 with TRBJ2-5; 7 nucleotides match TRBD1. The CDR3 has 14 amino acids. V lost 4 bases and J lost 2; bases outside the gene matches: 7. The germline CDR1 and CDR2 sequences are SQVTM and ANQGSEA. CDR3 residues: CSVVSPDRQETQYF. The CDR3 bases are TGCAGCGTTGTGAGTCCGGACAGGCAAGAGACCCAGTACTTC.

The V gene is TRBV12-5, the J gene TRBJ1-4, with TRBD1 identical over 9 bases. Germline CDR1 is LGHNT and CDR2 is FRNRAP. This CDR3 spans 15 amino acids. The CDR3 DNA sequence: TGTGCCAGCACCTATTCCGGGACAGGGAACGAAAAACTGTTTTTT. The encoded protein is CASTYSGTGNEKLFF.

This clone is categorized as large. The rearrangement uses TRBV11-3 and TRBJ1-2; the match to TRBD1 covers 8 bases. The CDR3 totals 15 residues. The V gene's germline CDR1 is SGHNT and CDR2 YENEEA. Trimming removed 5 bases from V and 6 bases from J; junction bases left unmatched: 11. The CDR3 DNA sequence: TGTGCCAGCAGCCCCCACCGACAGGGGTTCAATGGCTACACCTTC. Its translation: CASSPHRQGFNGYTF.

CDR3 loop: CASSARQGGYEQYF. DNA of the CDR3: TGTGCCAGCAGCGCCAGACAGGGTGGCTACGAGCAGTACTTC. The chain employs TRBV11-3 and TRBJ2-7, with 7 bases aligning to TRBD1. J was trimmed by 3 bases and V by 5 bases; bases with no gene match: 7. Germline V CDR1 and CDR2: SGHNT, YENEEA. This CDR3 is built from 14 residues.